These 18 T cell receptor beta chains originate from one sample sequenced in a study of blood T cell repertoires in COVID-19. Clones were read by immunoSEQ multiplex PCR, and TCRdb kept only the in-frame ones, dropping some. Among 90,000 to 100,000 clones listed, roughly 84% were seen once. The sequenced sample was peripheral blood. All receptors derive from a man between 60 and 75 years old with acute or convalescent COVID-19.

V gene TRBV30 combines with J gene TRBJ1-2; TRBD1 matches at 7 bases. CDR3 size: 13 residues. The germline V gene encodes CDR1 GTSNPN and CDR2 SVGIG (reference sequence). Trimming removed 3 bases from V and 5 bases from J; junction bases left unmatched: 6. This CDR3 is CAWRRAGGYGYTF. The CDR3 DNA reads as TGTGCCTGGAGGAGGGCAGGGGGATATGGCTACACCTTC.

The V and J genes are TRBV6-5 and TRBJ2-7; 7 nucleotides line up with TRBD1. The ends lost 5 bases at V and 5 bases at J; junction bases unmatched: 6. This CDR3 has 13 amino acids. The germline V gene has CDR1 MNHEY and CDR2 SVGAGI. In nucleotides, the CDR3 is TGTGCCAGCAGTCGAAGGGGGCTCGACGAGCAGTACTTC. Translating gives CASSRRGLDEQYF.

Remarks on this clone: The same CDR3 also results from other DNA sequences found in this sample. This CDR3 is CASSPDRGQPQHF. In nucleotides, the CDR3 is TGTGCCAGCTCACCGGACAGGGGACAGCCCCAGCATTTT. The V gene is TRBV18, the J gene TRBJ1-5; 9 nucleotides line up with TRBD1. The germline V gene has CDR1 KGHSH and CDR2 LQKENI. V dropped 3 bases and J dropped 7; count of bases not matched to a gene: 1. CDR3 size: 13 residues. The variable domain in full, completed from reference TRBV18 and TRBJ1-5, reads NAGVMQNPRHLVRRRGQEARLRCSPMKGHSHVYWYRQLPEEGLKFMVYLQKENIIDESGMPKERFSAEFPKEGPSILRIQQVVRGDSAAYFCASSPDRGQPQHFGDGTRLSIL.

The V gene is TRBV24-1, the J gene TRBJ2-1, with 7 bases matching TRBD2. J gave up 8 bases and V 3 bases, and 15 bases lay outside the gene matches. This CDR3 has 17 amino acids. Germline CDR1 and CDR2: KGHDR and SFDVKD. The CDR3 bases are TGTGCCACCAGTGATCTGGGACCGGGACTACCAACACATGAGCAGTTCTTC. Amino acid sequence: CATSDLGPGLPTHEQFF.

The chain joins TRBV30 to TRBJ1-2; no definite D call. CDR3 length equals 13 residues. V dropped 2 bases and J dropped 4 bases, with 11 bases sitting between them. The germline CDR1 and CDR2 sequences are GTSNPN and SVGIG (reference sequence). CDR3 protein: CAWSLGQGYGYTF. The CDR3 region has the DNA TGTGCCTGGAGTTTGGGCCAAGGCTATGGCTACACCTTC.

This clone has just a few counts. This rearrangement joins TRBV7-6 to TRBJ2-1; 10 bases line up with TRBD1. The CDR3 sequence is 15 residues long. CDR1 and CDR2 (germline): SGHVS, FNYEAQ. Germline trimming cut 4 bases from V and 9 bases from J; bases unmatched to any gene: 9. This CDR3 is CASSSRGQGRSEQFF. CDR3 nucleotide sequence: TGTGCCAGCAGCTCCCGGGGACAGGGGAGGAGTGAGCAGTTCTTC. The complete variable domain, with remaining parts taken from reference TRBV7-6 and TRBJ2-1, reads GAGVSQSPRYKVTKRGQDVALRCDPISGHVSLYWYRQALGQGPEFLTYFNYEAQQDKSGLPNDRFSAERPEGSISTLTIQRTEQRDSAMYRCASSSRGQGRSEQFFGPGTRLTVL.

The rearrangement joins TRBV12-3 or TRBV12-4 to TRBJ1-4; the D gene is possibly TRBD1 (5 bases). V was trimmed by 6 bases and J by 8 bases, leaving 13 bases between them. This CDR3 is 13 amino acids long. For the CDR3, the DNA is TGTGCCAGCAGACGGGGGACGGCCGAAAAACTGTTTTTT. It encodes CASRRGTAEKLFF.

The chain employs TRBV29-1 and TRBJ1-2; D is uncertain. The CDR3 is made up of 9 amino acids. The germline V gene has CDR1 SQVTM and CDR2 ANQGSEA. With 3 bases removed from V and 8 bases from J, the gap between germline ends came to 4 bases. CDR3 sequence: CSVDEGYTF. CDR3 in DNA: TGCAGCGTTGATGAGGGCTACACCTTC.

The V gene is TRBV29-1, the J gene TRBJ1-1, with 9 bases matching TRBD1. The CDR3 is 14 amino acids. Germline V gene sequence: CDR1 SQVTM, CDR2 ANQGSEA. Trimming cost V 4 bases and J 5 bases; bases outside gene matches: 8. In nucleotides, the CDR3 is TGCAGCGTTGCGGTAGGGGGACAGGGAACTGAAGCTTTCTTT. Amino acids: CSVAVGGQGTEAFF.

The rearrangement joins TRBV11-1 to TRBJ1-4, with D maybe TRBD1 (6 bases). Trimming shortened V by 5 bases and J by 4 bases, and 14 bases separated the two germline ends. Germline CDR1 SGHAT, CDR2 FQDESV (reference sequence). CDR3 length: 15 residues. For the CDR3, the DNA is TGTGCCAGCAGCGACCGGACAGCTTATAATGAAAAACTGTTTTTT. Its translation: CASSDRTAYNEKLFF.

The CDR3 nucleotides are TGTGCCAGTAGTATAGTAAGGGGGCCCCAAGAGACCCAGTACTTC. Amino acids: CASSIVRGPQETQYF. This chain links TRBV19 with TRBJ2-5; 7 nucleotides line up with TRBD1. The ends lost 1 base at V and 1 base at J; junction bases unmatched: 3. Germline loops: CDR1 LNHDA, CDR2 SQIVND (reference sequence). CDR3 length: 15 residues.

This clone was recorded a few times. The chain recombines TRBV6-5 with TRBJ1-4; 8 positions match TRBD1. The length of the CDR3 is 15 residues. Germline lookup yields CDR1 MNHEY and CDR2 SVGAGI. The trim removed 6 bases at V and 4 bases at J, leaving 7 bases unmatched. Here the CDR3 DNA reads TGTGCCAGCAGCATTACAGGGGGGAATAATGAAAAACTGTTTTTT. This codes for CASSITGGNNEKLFF.

The chain links TRBV5-1 to TRBJ2-3; TRBD1 aligns across 8 bases. V lost 0 bases to trimming and J lost 6 bases; unmatched junction nucleotides: 12. The CDR3 length is 17 residues. Germline lookup yields CDR1 SGHRS and CDR2 YFSETQ. The CDR3 bases are TGCGCCAGCAGCTTGGGTCGGACAGGGTCTAGGGTGGATACGCAGTATTTT. Protein product: CASSLGRTGSRVDTQYF.

The rearrangement uses TRBV6-6 and TRBJ2-3; TRBD2 might be the D (5 bases). The CDR3 loop spans 13 amino acids. Trimming cost V 9 bases and J 4 bases, with 14 bases left between them. Looked up from germline, CDR1 is MNHNY and CDR2 is SVGAGI (reference sequence). The CDR3 DNA reads as TGTGCCAGTTTACTCCGGGGTGCAGATACGCAGTATTTT. It is translated as CASLLRGADTQYF.

This rearrangement joins TRBV6-5 to TRBJ1-2, with no clear D. This CDR3 spans 14 amino acids. Per germline, CDR1 MNHEY and CDR2 SVGAGI. Trimming cost V 6 bases and J 3 bases, with 14 bases left between them. CDR3 loop: CASRSRWQDYGYTF. In DNA, the CDR3 is TGTGCCAGCAGATCCCGTTGGCAGGACTATGGCTACACCTTC.

Here the CDR3 reads CASSYSAARRDYGYTF. The CDR3, as DNA: TGTGCCAGCAGTTACTCGGCGGCCCGTCGAGACTATGGCTACACCTTC. The V and J genes are TRBV6-5 and TRBJ1-2, with D unclear. Trimming took off 0 bases at V and 3 bases at J, with 14 bases between the two ends. The CDR3 has 16 amino acids. The germline CDR1 and CDR2 sequences are MNHEY and SVGAGI.

The rearrangement uses TRBV2 and TRBJ1-6; D gene ambiguous. The CDR3 is 15 amino acids. Germline V gene lookup returns CDR1 SNHLY and CDR2 FYNNEI. V was trimmed by 2 bases and J by 10 bases, leaving 15 bases between them. The CDR3 region is CASSENEGRGSPLHF. CDR3 nucleotides: TGTGCCAGCAGTGAAAATGAGGGCCGGGGATCACCCCTCCACTTT.

The gene calls are TRBV9 and TRBJ1-1; D is unresolved. Deletions cut 3 bases from V and 5 bases from J, with 20 bases between. There are 16 residues in the CDR3. CDR1 is SGDLS, CDR2 YYNGEE, per germline. CDR3 sequence (DNA): TGTGCCAGCAGCGCGGACCCAACGCCCAGGAGGACTGAAGCTTTCTTT. It yields the protein CASSADPTPRRTEAFF.